Given below is one T cell receptor (beta chain) in context. The antigen remains unidentified. The entry originates in a study of siplizumab effects on memory and regulatory T cells. Findings of the study overall: The Treg-derived share of mappable alloreactive CD4+ clones averaged about 74% with siplizumab and 26.9% in controls. Siplizumab significantly reduced alloreactive sequences traceable to unstimulated CD4+ memory cells. Naive T cells seemed more diverse than memory cells and seemed major alloresponse contributors.

Germline assignment: CDR1 SEHNR and CDR2 FQNEAQ (reference sequence). The CDR3 spans 17 residues. Trimming removed 4 bases from V and 4 bases from J, with 21 bases in between. The data were produced by immunoSEQ multiplex PCR, yet TCRdb's version contains in-frame clones alone and is incomplete. The sample consists of 85,000 or so clones, roughly 94% of them appearing once. The chain carries TRBV7-9 and TRBJ2-3; tentatively, D is TRBD1 or TRBD2 (5 bases each). The TCR comes from a human donor in good health. The sample was CD8+ T cells sorted from blood. As DNA, the CDR3 is TGTGCCAGCAGCTCAAACAAAGGGACCCTGGGCTCAGATACGCAGTATTTT. Translated: CASSSNKGTLGSDTQYF.